A selection of T cell receptor beta chains follows, all from one sample in a study of a mutant IDH1 vaccine in newly diagnosed glioma. Their antigens remain unidentified. Some clones are missing from TCRdb's copy, which holds only in-frame ones; the method was immunoSEQ multiplex PCR. The repertoire holds approximately 56,000 clones, with approximately 65% as singletons. Material: peripheral blood mononuclear cells (PBMCs), obtained from a glioma patient whose treatment included an IDH1 peptide vaccine. These receptors came from a man aged 35-49 years with glioma. Some clones in this sample may be carry-over from other donors' samples. Both conserved end residues are part of each CDR3. Expanded clones are given a class, and other clones once, few, many or no size at all.

TRBJ1-5,TRBV10-3,.,CAIAPHQGAYQPQHF
TRBJ2-3,TRBV7-8,.,CASSPASGADTQYF
TRBJ1-1,TRBV6-4,.,CASSDSMNTEAFF
TRBJ1-1,TRBV10-3,.,CATSTGNTEAFF
TRBJ2-3,TRBV29-1,.,CSVGSGTQYF
TRBJ2-7,TRBV6-1,few,CASSGVPYEQYF
TRBJ2-7,TRBV7-9,few,CASSFGVYEQYF
TRBJ1-5,TRBV18,.,CASSQGSSNQPQHF
TRBJ2-1,TRBV29-1,.,CSVVRIAGANNEQFF
TRBJ2-7,TRBV9,.,CASSGQGAYEQYF
TRBJ1-2,TRBV5-1,.,CASSLEGRGYGYTF
TRBJ1-5,TRBV2,few,CASSGLLNQPQHF
TRBJ1-2,TRBV6-1,.,CASKGGQEPNYGYTF
TRBJ2-5,TRBV5-1,.,CASSISGGRETQYF
TRBJ2-6,TRBV5-4,.,CASSQGGGSGANVLTF
TRBJ2-1,TRBV20-1,.,CSATDPREQFF
TRBJ1-3,TRBV19,few,CASSRGGVSGNTIYF
TRBJ1-4,TRBV29-1,.,CSVEDRDRGRGEKLFF
TRBJ2-1,TRBV7-8,.,CASSPIVAGGNNEQFF
TRBJ1-2,TRBV6-5,medium-sized,CASSRGTAEYGYTF
TRBJ1-1,TRBV11-2,.,CASSLENTEAFF
TRBJ2-7,TRBV15,.,CATRPTGGYEQYF
TRBJ1-4,TRBV4-1,.,CASSPRVVRGEEKLFF
TRBJ2-1,TRBV6-6,few,CASSYTGAYNEQFF
TRBJ2-7,TRBV4-1,.,CASSQEPLGGSYEQYF
TRBJ1-1,TRBV6-5,few,CASIPPGGSTEAFF
TRBJ2-7,TRBV5-4,.,CASSTGTAYEQYF
TRBJ2-4,TRBV29-1,.,CSAGGGGAKNIQYF
TRBJ1-5,TRBV7-9,.,CASSLTGVNQPQHF
TRBJ2-7,TRBV5-1,.,CASSLDVGPYEQYF
TRBJ2-1,TRBV4-1,.,CASSLRAGDEQFF
TRBJ1-5,TRBV5-6,few,CASSRWGNQPQHF
TRBJ1-2,TRBV6-5,.,CASSYSPAQYGYTF
TRBJ2-6,TRBV18,.,CANAGQGPSGANVLTF
TRBJ2-7,TRBV19,.,CASSTGRYEQYF
TRBJ2-3,TRBV12-5,.,CASALHRGGTSTDTQYF
TRBJ2-5,TRBV2,.,CASSPTGSRVETQYF
TRBJ1-1,TRBV27,.,CASSRASTSYEAFF
TRBJ2-5,TRBV4-2,.,CASSPRGGDAGETQYF
TRBJ2-5,TRBV7-9,once,CASSFMDSLLETQYF
TRBJ2-3,TRBV9,.,CASSGGLAGPGTDTQYF
TRBJ2-3,TRBV7-8,.,CASSWGTDGTDTQYF
TRBJ1-2,TRBV27,.,CASSLREGWWYGYTF
TRBJ2-5,TRBV6-5,.,CASSYSTGFQETQYF
TRBJ1-5,TRBV5-1,.,CASSLGVGDQPQHF
TRBJ2-7,TRBV6-1,few,CASSEGGAGGYEQYF
TRBJ2-3,TRBV5-4,.,CASSLIAGGSTDTQYF
TRBJ1-2,TRBV14,few,CASSQEFNYGYTF
TRBJ1-2,TRBV10-3,once,CAISADNYGYTF
TRBJ2-2,TRBV11-3,.,CASSLSGTGDTGELFF
TRBJ1-3,TRBV10-3,.,CAIRGDTARNTIYF
TRBJ1-2,TRBV18,.,CASSDRTGTNYGYTF
TRBJ1-2,TRBV10-2,few,CASSVAGPSSGGYTF
TRBJ1-5,TRBV5-4,.,CASSLDGQPQHF